The present TCR beta chain was sequenced within a study of cytomegalovirus exposure and HLA in healthy donors listed by TCRdb under 2017. At the level of the whole study: According to an earlier analysis of several hundred of the donors, roughly 180 million T cells yielded 120 million or so unique TCR beta sequences and about 300 Gb of sequence data. The later analysis used no new phenotypic data to find candidate immune exposures, relying instead on TCR beta sequences and their occurrence across donors. HLA typing included class I and class II loci at four-digit resolution. Donor age, sex, ethnicity and CMV serostatus were compiled together with the repertoire data. A later analysis re-analyzed previously published TCR beta repertoires from roughly 630 donors and added high-resolution HLA genotyping to study TCR occurrence patterns. Among several hundred genotyped donors of the cohort, an average of approximately 240,000 unique TCR beta nucleotide sequences was sequenced per donor, of which roughly 18% were non-productive. An earlier analysis of several hundred of the donors used high-throughput TCR beta sequencing to judge whether each TCR beta V gene segment behaved as functional or pseudogenic. Along with the 666-subject first cohort, a separate validation cohort of approximately 110 different subjects was used. To predict cytomegalovirus infection status, the study brought together high-throughput TCR immunosequencing, statistical association of individual TCRs with disease status, and machine learning. Roughly 300 gigabases of sequencing data and 91 million or so unique TCR sequences made up an early release that covered some 640 HLA-typed donors. A later genetic analysis used genome-wide SNP genotypes for about 60% of the roughly 700 donors, treating that subset as a discovery cohort. Using immunosequencing, the study profiled T cell repertoires from fewer than 850 subjects and related those repertoires to cytomegalovirus serostatus. Among the roughly 400 genotyped donors, around 81% belonged to the genetic ancestry cluster associated with self-reported Caucasian donors. The study aimed to test whether signatures of past pathogen exposure could be identified by cataloging public T cell receptors. The number of donors typed differed by locus, with about 629-640 for A, B, C, DRB1 and DQB1, about 500 for DQA1, some 570 for DPA1, and around 430 for DPB1. A handful of DR-DQ haplotypes were handled as single units for association and clustering because linkage in the cohort was strong. Every repertoire in the discovery cohort had been generated on one and the same sequencing platform. The research as a whole found: In a later analysis, 15,000 to 20,000 TCR beta sequences were associated with specific HLA alleles at a false discovery rate of 0.05. Because some donors lacked HLA typing at each locus, the association tests relied only on the typed subset. The 87-base-pair reads could not distinguish some IMGT-functional V segments, including TRBV6-2 and TRBV6-3, so those segments were excluded. Strong co-occurrence of HLA alleles, especially DR and DQ, made assigning TCR associations to individual alleles difficult. Three of the identified cytomegalovirus-associated TCR beta chains were confirmed in vitro to be specific for cytomegalovirus antigens. A later analysis found that HLA-associated TCR beta chains were more clonally expanded and had lower generation probabilities than equally common non-associated chains. This cohort had only TCR beta chains sequenced, and the lack of alpha or paired-chain data limited which features could be detected. A later genetic analysis reported fewer N-insertions in productive TCRs among donors in an Asian-associated ancestry cluster than the approximately 670-donor mean. Most TCR sequences were observed very rarely across donors, whereas some public TCRs were present in many individuals. Approximately 16 rarely observed V segments, including chromosome 9 orphons, were excluded from the earlier analysis of about 600 of the donors because counts were too low. The only immune exposure information available for the cohort was CMV serostatus. The presence/absence analyses assumed that sequencing depth was roughly uniform across donors, and that assumption may not be true. Cytomegalovirus status was reported to be diagnosed by the classifier with high specificity and sensitivity in both the original and validation cohorts. A cluster of highly shared sequence variants was judged likely to be a technical artifact of the sequencing pipeline. In a later analysis, the rate of TCR association differed among HLA loci, with DRB1 alleles having the most associated TCRs and HLA-C alleles having the fewest. According to a later analysis, parvovirus B19, influenza, CMV and Epstein-Barr virus appeared linked to several top co-occurrence clusters. In the study, some 160 TCR beta chains were listed as associated with cytomegalovirus. It was suggested by the authors that the approach could potentially be generalized to other disease states and immunological phenotypes. A later genetic analysis associated a missense DCLRE1C variant with V-gene and J-gene trimming of TCR beta chains, and an independent cohort replicated the association. Correlated functional status among segregating V segments might reflect linkage disequilibrium, but an unknown experimental factor could not be ruled out. An earlier analysis of some 560 of the donors showed that most TCR beta V segments appeared in productive rearrangements either about 87% or about 30% of the time, which broadly matched IMGT annotations. A further reported finding was that TCR beta sequences accurately predicted the HLA-A and HLA-B alleles for most subjects in the first cohort. A later analysis found that most CMV-associated TCR beta chains appeared HLA-restricted, with HLA associations seemingly driven largely by CMV exposure.

CDR1 and CDR2 (MNHEY, SVGAGI) derive from the germline V gene. From cysteine to phenylalanine, the CDR3 is 13 amino acids long. Here the CDR3 DNA is all that survives: 39 bases in frame from base 1. Between the V and J ends, shortened by 11 bases and 7 bases respectively, the junction contains 20 bases. Receptor amplification or capture employed the immunoSEQ multiplex PCR assay. The multiplex PCR relied on a mix of 60 forward primers for TCR Vbeta segments and 13 reverse primers for TCR Jbeta segments. A multiplex PCR assay on genomic DNA amplified the CDR3 region of rearranged TCR beta genes. Amplified TCR beta libraries were sequenced as 87-base-pair reads on the Illumina HiSeq System. From the authors' description of their analysis: A later analysis tallied around 87 million unique TCR beta chains across the 700 or so repertoires, and some 10 million of those chains were shared by two or more donors. Raw reads were error-corrected and collapsed into unique sequences by a nearest-neighbor algorithm in which closely related sequences were merged to remove PCR and sequencing errors. Alignment of CDR3 sequences to IMGT reference sequences was used to assign V, D and J gene segments. For a sequence to be retained, a match of at least six nucleotides to both a V gene segment and a J gene segment was required. Rearrangements were classified as productive when the CDR3 lacked stop codons and remained in frame with V and J, and all other rearrangements were classified as non-productive. CDR3 was defined by IMGT convention, running from the second conserved V-encoded cysteine to the conserved J-encoded phenylalanine. In an earlier analysis of around 640 of the donors, sequences lacking an unambiguous match to a single V gene segment were excluded. In an earlier analysis of approximately 590 of the donors, V segments were called functional above 56.7% productive rearrangements and were called segregating when the between-donor standard deviation exceeded 5%. A statistical classification framework was developed to diagnose cytomegalovirus status using the catalog of TCR beta chain sequences. A later analysis assigned V and J genes by comparing TCR nucleotide sequences with IMGT/GENE-DB human TR gene sequences. Using the TCRdist pipeline, a later analysis assigned CDR3 sequences along with most-parsimonious VDJ recombination scenarios. In a later analysis, each TCR beta chain was defined by its CDR3 amino acid sequence together with its V-gene family, and reads lacking a unique V-gene family were excluded. A later analysis removed 500 to 600 highly shared, low-generation-probability nucleotide sequences to deal with suspected cross-contamination and a sequencing artifact. A later analysis calculated a clonal expansion index for each public chain from normalized within-repertoire ranks of inferred template counts. In a later analysis, generation probabilities were computed using a VDJ recombination model fitted to out-of-frame rearrangements, and the results were checked against IGoR. A later analysis scored TCR-TCR, TCR-HLA and TCR-CMV co-occurrence with hypergeometric tests, applying a repertoire-size bias correction to TCR pairs. To estimate false discovery rates, a later analysis permuted the HLA or CMV assignments 20 times. In a later analysis, co-occurring TCRs were grouped using DBSCAN, with TCRdist sequence similarity added in when clustering inside HLA-allele-positive subsets. Co-occurrence clustering excluded repertoires with fewer than 30,000 or more than 120,000 public chains, plus five with anomalous nucleotide sharing. TCRdb mirrors the immuneACCESS table, restricted to in-frame sequences. Some clones are absent from its copies; in checked studies, under half trace to an unresolved V gene, and the reason for the others is unknown. That table gives V, J and clone size, and the DNA gave D and trimming. This sample has about 160,000 clones in its table, and roughly 80% of those were observed once. The top ten constitute under 2.5% of the sample.

Comment on this clone: Its target antigen remains unknown. No base quality information exists; no much larger clone differs at one position. Within the sample, other DNA sequences also encode this same CDR3.

The cohort comprised 710 or so healthy bone marrow donors. At the time of sampling, all cohort members were nominally healthy, though unrecorded immune exposures were likely present. The donor tested CMV seronegative, placing the donor among the 350 to 400 seronegative members of the cohort. Each donor provided a peripheral blood sample, and peripheral blood mononuclear cells were used for TCR beta sequencing. Genomic DNA was extracted from the blood cell samples with the Qiagen DNeasy Blood Extraction Kit. This receptor was obtained from a female donor in good health and CMV-seronegative. The sequenced material came from PBMCs. The V and J segments used are TRBV6-5 and TRBJ1-1; the best D guess is TRBD1, with 6 bases matching. The CDR3 region has the sequence CASRERGIGEAFF. The DNA is as follows: TGTGCCTCCCGCGAAAGGGGGATCGGTGAAGCTTTCTTT.